The count of the clone carrying this TCR beta chain is one. Germline CDR1 reads SGHRS; CDR2 reads YFSETQ. J was trimmed by 0 bases and V by 4 bases; bases with no gene match: 2. There are 15 residues in the CDR3. This record belongs to a study of blood T cell repertoires in COVID-19. As for the study in general: Samples of COVID-19 (acute and convalescent) were obtained from the United States, Italy and Spain.

Source study methods: Amplifying reference gene primers gave estimates of nucleated cell counts. TCRdb's copy holds only in-frame clones and misses some; the assay was immunoSEQ multiplex PCR. From that table come the V and J calls and clone size; the DNA was used to work out D and trimming. The profile covers more than 200,000 clones, with about 91% appearing a single time and about 6.7% taken by the ten largest. While infection was still active, Seattle patients were enrolled and then followed longitudinally. This receptor was identified in a woman in her twenties or thirties with COVID-19, enrolled during active disease. Sequencing was carried out using peripheral blood. The V call is TRBV5-1, the J call TRBJ2-1; 9 nucleotides align to TRBD2. The CDR3 DNA reads TGCGCCAGCAGCGTTAGCGGGGGCTCCTACAATGAGCAGTTCTTC. Translating gives CASSVSGGSYNEQFF.